This T cell receptor beta chain was sequenced in a study of chemoradiotherapy in HPV16-positive cancers. Study context: A couple of HPV16-positive patients' cells yielded candidate HPV-specific clones and common motifs.

TCRdb keeps only in-frame clones here, not all; method: immunoSEQ multiplex PCR. The sample consists of about 39,000 clones, roughly three quarters of them appearing once. Findings and caveats of the study: During treatment, candidate HPV-specific clones and E7-related motifs expanded in tumor. HPV-responsive T-cell expansion during chemoradiotherapy was linked to improved recurrence-free survival in HPV16-positive patients.

Notes on this clone: What it binds is unknown.

The receptor was derived from a human donor with HPV-associated anogenital cancer. The specimen was blood, collected from a patient who underwent chemoradiotherapy.

In DNA form, the CDR3 reads TGTGCCAGCTCACCCTCCCCGACCCTTCAGCGAGGCTACACCTTC. It encodes CASSPSPTLQRGYTF. The chain is built from TRBV18 and TRBJ1-2; D is ambiguous. CDR1 and CDR2 (germline): KGHSH, LQKENI. CDR3 length: 15 amino acids. V shed 3 bases and J shed 8 bases, with 19 bases lying between them.